This T cell receptor beta chain was identified in a study of blood T cell repertoires in COVID-19. Overall study: COVID-19 samples, acute and convalescent, were from the United States, Italy and Spain.

In the authors' methods: Amplifying reference gene primers gave estimates of nucleated cell counts. This table comes from immunoSEQ multiplex PCR, and its TCRdb copy is limited to in-frame clones, with some not included. V and J calls plus clone size are reproduced from that table; the DNA served to infer D and trimming. The sample includes 59,000 or so clones, approximately 90% of them seen just once. This CDR3 is 13 amino acids long. V lost 6 bases and J 4 bases, leaving 10 bases between the germline ends. Germline V gene data show CDR1 as SNHLY and CDR2 as FYNNEI. Sequencing input: peripheral blood. This rearrangement joins TRBV2 to TRBJ1-5; tentative D call: TRBD1 (6 bases). The source of this sequence is a human donor in a cohort sampled during active COVID-19. The CDR3 DNA reads TGTGCCAGCAGCCGGGACAATAATCAGCCCCAGCATTTT. Translated: CASSRDNNQPQHF.